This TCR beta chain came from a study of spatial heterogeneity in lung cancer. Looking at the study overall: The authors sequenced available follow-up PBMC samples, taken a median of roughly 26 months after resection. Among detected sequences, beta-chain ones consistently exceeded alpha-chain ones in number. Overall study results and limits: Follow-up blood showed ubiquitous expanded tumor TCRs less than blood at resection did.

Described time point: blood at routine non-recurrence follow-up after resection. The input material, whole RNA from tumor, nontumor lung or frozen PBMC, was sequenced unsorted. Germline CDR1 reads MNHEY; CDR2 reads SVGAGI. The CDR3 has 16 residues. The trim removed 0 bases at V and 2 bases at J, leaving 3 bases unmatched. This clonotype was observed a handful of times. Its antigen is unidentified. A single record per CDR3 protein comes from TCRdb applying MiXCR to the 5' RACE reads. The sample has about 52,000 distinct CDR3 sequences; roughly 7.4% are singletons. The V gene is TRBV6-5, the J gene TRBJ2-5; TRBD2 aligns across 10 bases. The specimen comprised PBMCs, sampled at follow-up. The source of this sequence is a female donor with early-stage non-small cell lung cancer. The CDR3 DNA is TGTGCCAGCAGTTACTCAGTAGCGGGGGGTCAAGAGACCCAGTACTTC. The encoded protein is CASSYSVAGGQETQYF.